The T cell receptor beta chain described here comes from a study of CD8 T cells in Susac syndrome. Sequencing of TCR beta was performed on blood CD8+ T cells and on blood CD4+ T cells. TEMRA cells were enriched by FACS, while CD8+ and CD4+ T cells were obtained through a negative isolation that was performed magnetically. This clonotype occurred once. The CDR3 extends over 17 amino acids. Germline CDR1 reads LGHDT; CDR2 reads YNNKEL (reference sequence). The ends lost 3 bases at V and 10 bases at J; junction bases unmatched: 12. RNA amounts of roughly 0.5 to 1 ug underwent reverse transcription with random hexamers. The CDR3 of TCR beta was amplified by immunoSEQ multiplex PCR across 54 Vbeta and 13 Jbeta. TCRdb independently ran MiXCR on the immunoSEQ multiplex PCR reads; one entry per CDR3 protein. Of roughly 150,000 distinct CDR3 sequences listed, 92% are singletons.

This clonotype originated in a human donor in good health. The sample was CD4+ T cells from PBMCs. The chain couples TRBV3-1 to TRBJ2-1, with 13 bases fitting TRBD2. In DNA, the CDR3 is TGTGCCAGCAGCCAGTCCGGGACTAGCGGGATCGCCCAGGAGCAGTTCTTC. Protein sequence: CASSQSGTSGIAQEQFF.